What follows are 10 T cell receptor beta chains derived from one specimen sequenced in a study of T cell changes during pregnancy in multiple sclerosis. TCRdb's table, derived via immunoSEQ multiplex PCR, lists solely in-frame clones and lacks some. The table records approximately 88,000 clones, 80% to 95% of them present only once. The input for sequencing was peripheral blood, taken in the first trimester of pregnancy. The origin of the receptors is a female donor with multiple sclerosis, enrolled in a pregnancy study.

This sequence joins TRBV28 and TRBJ1-5, with 7 bases lining up with TRBD1. The CDR3 runs to 14 residues. V lost 10 bases to trimming and J lost 1 base; unmatched junction nucleotides: 7. From germline, CDR1 is MDHEN and CDR2 SYDVKM. The CDR3 DNA reads as TGTGCCACCATTCAGGGGGGAAGCAATCAGCCCCAGCATTTT. Its protein product is CATIQGGSNQPQHF.

V is TRBV2 and J is TRBJ1-5; D is possibly TRBD1 (5 bases). V dropped 5 bases and J dropped 7 bases, with 18 bases sitting between them. Germline loops: CDR1 SNHLY, CDR2 FYNNEI. CDR3 length equals 15 residues. CDR3 in amino acids: CASSLHGGMGQPQHF. CDR3 nucleotides: TGTGCCAGCAGTTTACACGGGGGAATGGGCCAGCCCCAGCATTTT.

This sequence joins TRBV10-3 and TRBJ2-3; a weak D match, TRBD2 (6 bases). Germline CDR1 and CDR2: ENHRY and SYGVKD. The CDR3 contains 13 residues. Trimming left V 10 bases short and J 0 bases short, with 11 bases between. The CDR3 sequence: CATGSGSTDTQYF. Written as DNA, the CDR3 is TGTGCCACCGGGAGCGGGAGCACAGATACGCAGTATTTT.

V is TRBV4-2 and J is TRBJ2-1; 10 nucleotides align to TRBD1. CDR3 length: 16 residues. The ends lost 0 bases at V and 3 bases at J; junction bases unmatched: 2. Germline assignment: CDR1 LGHNA and CDR2 YNFKEQ. The CDR3 here is CASSQDWTGGYNEQFF. The CDR3 bases are TGTGCCAGCAGCCAAGACTGGACAGGGGGCTACAATGAGCAGTTCTTC.

The CDR3 protein is CASGREGGAYEQYF. As DNA, the CDR3 is TGTGCCAGCGGGAGAGAGGGGGGGGCCTACGAGCAGTACTTC. The rearrangement uses TRBV2 and TRBJ2-7, with D possibly being TRBD2 (7 bases). V lost 8 bases and J lost 2, with 16 bases in between. The length of the CDR3 is 14 residues. Germline CDR1 reads SNHLY; CDR2 reads FYNNEI.

This chain joins TRBV19 and TRBJ1-1; TRBD1 aligns across 11 bases. CDR3 size: 15 residues. V gave up 4 bases and J gave up 0 bases; unmatched junction bases: 1. Germline lookup yields CDR1 LNHDA and CDR2 SQIVND (reference sequence). The CDR3 DNA follows: TGTGCCAGTAGTACGGGACAGGGGGTGAACACTGAAGCTTTCTTT. It yields the protein CASSTGQGVNTEAFF.

The V call is TRBV25-1, the J call TRBJ2-3; a weak D match, TRBD1 (5 bases). The CDR3 is made up of 13 amino acids. Germline V gene sequence: CDR1 MGHDK, CDR2 SYGVNS. V lost 8 bases and J 4 bases, leaving 13 bases between the germline ends. CDR3 sequence: CASRSVGADTQYF. The CDR3 DNA reads TGTGCCAGCCGTTCCGTAGGGGCAGATACGCAGTATTTT.

The rearrangement uses TRBV5-1 and TRBJ2-3, with D maybe TRBD2 (5 bases). The CDR3 has 15 amino acids. Looked up from germline, CDR1 is SGHRS and CDR2 is YFSETQ. With 7 bases removed from V and 5 bases from J, the gap between germline ends came to 20 bases. CDR3 in amino acids: CASALSSFEGDTQYF. The DNA of the CDR3 is TGCGCCAGCGCCCTGAGTTCGTTTGAGGGAGATACGCAGTATTTT.

V is TRBV7-2 and J is TRBJ2-1, with D perhaps matching TRBD2 (5 bases). The length of the CDR3 is 16 residues. CDR1 is SGHTA, CDR2 FQGNSA, per germline. Trimming stripped 5 bases from V and 4 bases from J, with 18 bases between. DNA of the CDR3: TGTGCCAGCAGCATCCACCATAGCGTACCATACAATGAGCAGTTCTTC. Protein: CASSIHHSVPYNEQFF.

To note about this clone: Germline is not matched at one junction end, which may reflect a read error. DNA for the CDR3: TGCGCCAGCAGCTTGGGGGCTCTGGAAACACTCCCGCATTTT. It is translated as CASSLGALETLPHF. This sequence joins TRBV5-1 and TRBJ1-3, with D unresolved. The CDR3 contains 14 residues. The germline CDR1 and CDR2 sequences are SGHRS and YFSETQ.